The entry that follows covers one T cell receptor (beta chain) sequence. The sample originates from a study of cytomegalovirus exposure and HLA in healthy donors. On the study more broadly: From 150 million to 200 million T cells, an earlier analysis saw approximately 120 million unique TCR beta sequences.

CDR3 size: 16 residues. Trimming removed 4 bases at V and 4 bases at J, with 19 bases between. CDR1 is SGHAT and CDR2 is FQNNGV in the germline V gene. PCR amplification relied on 60 Vbeta primers (plus 13 Jbeta primers). Method: immunoSEQ multiplex PCR; TCRdb's copy keeps in-frame clones and lacks some. Among 150,000 to 180,000 clones listed, roughly 79% were seen once. Material for sequencing was PBMCs. This clonotype originated in a man aged 18 to 29 in good health and CMV-seronegative. The rearrangement joins TRBV11-2 to TRBJ1-1; D is undetermined. The CDR3, as DNA: TGTGCCAGCAGCTCGGTCTATAAGCAGAGGAGCACTGAAGCTTTCTTT. This codes for CASSSVYKQRSTEAFF.